The clone carrying this TCR beta chain was recorded many times. What it recognizes is unknown. The data originate from a study of identical twins. Findings and caveats of the study: Reduced insertions were recorded for abundant cord blood beta clonotypes, with no such pattern in memory repertoires.

Germline CDR1 MNHEY, CDR2 SVGAGI. Trimming removed 0 bases at V and 2 bases at J, with 13 bases between. This CDR3 region has 17 residues. TCRdb reprocessed the 5' RACE reads via MiXCR and lists one record per CDR3 protein. Here the sample spans around 95,000 distinct CDR3 sequences, 5.9% being singletons. The sequence derives from a woman between 50 and 59 years old in good health. The specimen was memory T cells sorted from blood. V gene TRBV6-5 combines with J gene TRBJ1-4; the D gene is possibly TRBD1 (6 bases). As DNA, the CDR3 is TGTGCCAGCAGTTACTCGATCCCAGGGGCGACTAATGAAAAACTGTTTTTT. It specifies CASSYSIPGATNEKLFF.